The 9 T cell receptor beta chains given below trace back to one sample, sequenced in a study of blood T cell repertoires in COVID-19. This table comes from immunoSEQ multiplex PCR, and its TCRdb copy is limited to in-frame clones, with some not included. The sample yields about 150,000 clones, under 90% seen once. The sample taken for sequencing was PBMCs or T cells enriched from blood (not recorded which). These receptors came from a man aged 45-65 years who had recovered from COVID-19.

V and J are TRBV7-8 and TRBJ2-7, with D maybe TRBD2 (6 bases). V lost 2 bases and J lost 4, with 12 bases in between. This CDR3 spans 14 amino acids. Germline lookup yields CDR1 SGHVS and CDR2 FQNEAQ. The CDR3 DNA reads as TGTGCCAGCAGCTTAAGGGAGACTAGTTACGAGCAGTACTTC. Translating gives CASSLRETSYEQYF.

The V and J genes are TRBV5-1 and TRBJ1-1; 9 bases align to TRBD1. Trimming at V came to 3 bases and at J to 4 bases, leaving 10 bases not matched to a gene. CDR1 is SGHRS, CDR2 YFSETQ, per germline. This CDR3 has 16 amino acids. The CDR3 bases are TGCGCCAGCAGCTCGCCGGGACAGGGTCGGGTCACTGAAGCTTTCTTT. Residues: CASSSPGQGRVTEAFF.

The chain links TRBV19 to TRBJ1-6; D uncertain. Trimming took off 7 bases at V and 0 bases at J, with 10 bases between the two ends. Germline values: CDR1 LNHDA, CDR2 SQIVND (reference sequence). The CDR3 is 15 amino acids. The CDR3, as DNA: TGTGCCAGTAACGATGGACTCTCCTATAATTCACCCCTCCACTTT. It translates to CASNDGLSYNSPLHF.

The rearrangement uses TRBV12-3 or TRBV12-4 and TRBJ1-1, with 9 positions matching TRBD1. This CDR3 has 11 residues. Losses at the gene ends were 6 bases for V and 11 bases for J; bases not matched to a gene: 4. Here the CDR3 reads CASRETGGAFF. In DNA, the CDR3 is TGTGCCAGCAGGGAGACAGGGGGGGCTTTCTTT.

This sequence joins TRBV3-1 (or the pseudogene TRBV3-2) and TRBJ1-6, with D hard to call. Trimming pared 0 bases from V and 5 bases from J, leaving 11 bases between. This CDR3 contains 16 residues. Looked up from germline, CDR1 is LGHDT and CDR2 is YNNKEL (reference sequence). The CDR3: CASSQDGGSDNSPLHF. The CDR3 DNA follows: TGTGCCAGCAGCCAAGACGGCGGATCGGATAATTCACCCCTCCACTTT.

This clone was seen a single time. This chain joins TRBV3-1 (or the pseudogene TRBV3-2) and TRBJ2-1, with D hard to call. Trimming took 4 bases from V and 9 from J, leaving 7 bases between them. The CDR3 has 11 residues. Looked up from germline, CDR1 is LGHDT and CDR2 is YNNKEL (reference sequence). This CDR3 is CASSLMSEQFF. As DNA, the CDR3 is TGTGCCAGCAGCCTTATGAGTGAGCAGTTCTTC.

This sequence joins TRBV11-2 and TRBJ2-7, with a possible D match to TRBD1 (5 bases). This CDR3 has 14 residues. Trimming shortened V by 1 base and J by 0 bases, and 7 bases separated the two germline ends. Germline CDR1 reads SGHAT; CDR2 reads FQNNGV. CDR3 residues: CASSLADNSYEQYF. Here the CDR3 DNA reads TGTGCCAGCAGCTTAGCGGACAACTCCTACGAGCAGTACTTC.

V usage is TRBV5-1 and J usage is TRBJ1-4; no definite D call. V was clipped by 2 bases and J by 0 bases, with 11 bases between them. There are 16 residues in the CDR3. Germline V gene lookup returns CDR1 SGHRS and CDR2 YFSETQ. CDR3 nucleotide sequence: TGCGCCAGCAGCTTTGCAGGCCCGGCAACTAATGAAAAACTGTTTTTT. Translated, it gives CASSFAGPATNEKLFF.

The chain links TRBV9 to TRBJ2-3, with TRBD1 matching 7 bases. The V gene's germline CDR1 is SGDLS and CDR2 YYNGEE. The CDR3 length is 14 residues. Trimming at V came to 4 bases and at J to 4 bases, leaving 6 bases not matched to a gene. The CDR3 nucleotides read TGTGCCAGCAGCTACGGACAGGTATCAGATACGCAGTATTTT. Protein sequence: CASSYGQVSDTQYF. The full variable domain, its missing parts supplied by reference TRBV9 and TRBJ2-3, is DSGVTQTPKHLITATGQRVTLRCSPRSGDLSVYWYQQSLDQGLQFLIQYYNGEERAKGNILERFSAQQFPDLHSELNLSSLELGDSALYFCASSYGQVSDTQYFGPGTRLTVL.